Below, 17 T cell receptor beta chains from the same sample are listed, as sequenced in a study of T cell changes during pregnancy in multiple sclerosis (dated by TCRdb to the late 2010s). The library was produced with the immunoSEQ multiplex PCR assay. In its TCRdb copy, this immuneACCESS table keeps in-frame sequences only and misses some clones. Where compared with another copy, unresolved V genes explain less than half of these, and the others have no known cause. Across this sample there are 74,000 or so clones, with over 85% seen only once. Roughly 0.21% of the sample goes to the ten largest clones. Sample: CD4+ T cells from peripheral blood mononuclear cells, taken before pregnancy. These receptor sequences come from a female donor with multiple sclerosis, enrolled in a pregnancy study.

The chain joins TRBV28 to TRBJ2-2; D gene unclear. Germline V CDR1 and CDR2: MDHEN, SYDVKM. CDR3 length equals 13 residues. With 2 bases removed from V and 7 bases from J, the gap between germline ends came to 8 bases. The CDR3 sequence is CASSLSHGGELFF. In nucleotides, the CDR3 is TGTGCCAGCAGTTTAAGCCACGGCGGGGAGCTGTTTTTT.

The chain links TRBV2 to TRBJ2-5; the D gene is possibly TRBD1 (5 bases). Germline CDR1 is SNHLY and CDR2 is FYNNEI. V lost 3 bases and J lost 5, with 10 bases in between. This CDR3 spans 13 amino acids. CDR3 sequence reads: CASSEGRVETQYF. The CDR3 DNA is TGTGCCAGCAGTGAGGGCAGGGTGGAGACCCAGTACTTC. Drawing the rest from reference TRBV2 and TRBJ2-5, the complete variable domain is EPEVTQTPSHQVTQMGQEVILRCVPISNHLYFYWYRQILGQKVEFLVSFYNNEISEKSEIFDDQFSVERPDGSNFTLKIRSTKLEDSAMYFCASSEGRVETQYFGPGTRLLVL.

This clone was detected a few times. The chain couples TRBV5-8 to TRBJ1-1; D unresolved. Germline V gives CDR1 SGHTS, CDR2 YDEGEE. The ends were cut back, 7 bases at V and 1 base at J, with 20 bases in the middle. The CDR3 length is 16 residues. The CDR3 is CASLGLYERWNTEAFF. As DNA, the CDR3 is TGTGCCAGCCTAGGACTCTACGAGCGCTGGAACACTGAAGCTTTCTTT.

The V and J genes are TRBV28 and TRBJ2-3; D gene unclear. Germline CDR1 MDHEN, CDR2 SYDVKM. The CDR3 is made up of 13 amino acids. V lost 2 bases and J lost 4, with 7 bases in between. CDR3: CASSLRVPDTQYF. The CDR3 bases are TGTGCCAGCAGTTTACGGGTTCCAGATACGCAGTATTTT.

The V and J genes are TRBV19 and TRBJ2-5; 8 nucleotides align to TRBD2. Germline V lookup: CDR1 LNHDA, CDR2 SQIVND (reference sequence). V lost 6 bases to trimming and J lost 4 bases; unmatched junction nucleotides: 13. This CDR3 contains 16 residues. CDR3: CASSAGAQAGGETQYF. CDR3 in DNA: TGTGCCAGTAGCGCTGGTGCCCAGGCGGGGGGAGAGACCCAGTACTTC. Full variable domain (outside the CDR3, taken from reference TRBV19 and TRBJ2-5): DGGITQSPKYLFRKEGQNVTLSCEQNLNHDAMYWYRQDPGQGLRLIYYSQIVNDFQKGDIAEGYSVSREKKESFPLTVTSAQKNPTAFYLCASSAGAQAGGETQYFGPGTRLLVL.

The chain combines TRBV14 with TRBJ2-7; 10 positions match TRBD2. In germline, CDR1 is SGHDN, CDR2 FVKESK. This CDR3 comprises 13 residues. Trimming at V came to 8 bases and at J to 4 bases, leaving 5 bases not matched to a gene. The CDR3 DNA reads TGTGCCAGCCGGACTAGCGGATATTACGAGCAGTACTTC. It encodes CASRTSGYYEQYF.

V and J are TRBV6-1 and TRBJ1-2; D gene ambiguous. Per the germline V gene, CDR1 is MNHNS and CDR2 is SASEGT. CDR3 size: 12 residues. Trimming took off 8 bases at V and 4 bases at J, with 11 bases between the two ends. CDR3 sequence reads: CASSQAGYGYTF. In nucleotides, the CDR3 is TGTGCCAGCTCCCAGGCGGGCTATGGCTACACCTTC.

The CDR3: CASSLVPSGSSYNEQFF. CDR3 DNA: TGCGCCAGCAGCTTGGTCCCTAGCGGGAGTAGTTACAATGAGCAGTTCTTC. The rearrangement uses TRBV5-1 and TRBJ2-1, with TRBD2 identical over 10 bases. The CDR3 length is 17 residues. The germline V gene has CDR1 SGHRS and CDR2 YFSETQ. V lost 0 bases and J lost 4; bases outside the gene matches: 7. The full variable domain, with the rest looked up from reference TRBV5-1 and TRBJ2-1, is KAGVTQTPRYLIKTRGQQVTLSCSPISGHRSVSWYQQTPGQGLQFLFEYFSETQRNKGNFPGRFSGRQFSNSRSEMNVSTLELGDSALYLCASSLVPSGSSYNEQFFGPGTRLTVL.

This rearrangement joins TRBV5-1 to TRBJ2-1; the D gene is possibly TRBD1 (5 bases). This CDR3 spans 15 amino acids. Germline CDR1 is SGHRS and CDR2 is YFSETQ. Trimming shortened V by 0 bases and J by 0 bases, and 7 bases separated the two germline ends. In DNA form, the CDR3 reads TGCGCCAGCAGCTTGGGACAGAGCTCCTACAATGAGCAGTTCTTC. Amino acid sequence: CASSLGQSSYNEQFF.

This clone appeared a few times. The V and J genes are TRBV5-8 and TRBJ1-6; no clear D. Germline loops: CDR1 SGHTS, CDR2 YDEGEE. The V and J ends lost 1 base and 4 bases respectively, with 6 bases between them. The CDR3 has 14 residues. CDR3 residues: CASSLRGYNSPLHF. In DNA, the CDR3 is TGTGCCAGCAGCTTGCGGGGTTATAATTCACCCCTCCACTTT.

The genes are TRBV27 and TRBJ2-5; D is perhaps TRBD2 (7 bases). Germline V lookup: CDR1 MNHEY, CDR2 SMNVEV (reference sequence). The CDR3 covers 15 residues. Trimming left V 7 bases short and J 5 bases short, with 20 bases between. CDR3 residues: CASTSRRGRGETQYF. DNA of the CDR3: TGTGCCAGCACTTCGCGACGGGGGAGGGGGGAGACCCAGTACTTC.

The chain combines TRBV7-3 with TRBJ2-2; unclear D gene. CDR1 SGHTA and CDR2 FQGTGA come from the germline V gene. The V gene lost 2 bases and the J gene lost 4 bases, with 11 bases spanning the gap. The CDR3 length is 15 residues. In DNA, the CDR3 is TGTGCCAGCAGCTTAGTGCCAGGCAGCACCGGGGAGCTGTTTTTT. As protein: CASSLVPGSTGELFF.

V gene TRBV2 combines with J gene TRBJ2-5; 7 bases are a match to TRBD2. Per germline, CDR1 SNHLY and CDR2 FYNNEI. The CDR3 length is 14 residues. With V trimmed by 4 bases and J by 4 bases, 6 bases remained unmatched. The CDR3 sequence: CASSAAREGETQYF. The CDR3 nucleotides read TGTGCCAGCAGTGCGGCCAGGGAGGGAGAGACCCAGTACTTC.

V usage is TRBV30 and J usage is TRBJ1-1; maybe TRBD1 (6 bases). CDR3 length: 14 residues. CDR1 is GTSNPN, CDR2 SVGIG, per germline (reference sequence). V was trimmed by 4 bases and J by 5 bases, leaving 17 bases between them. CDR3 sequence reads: CAWTQLQGQTEAFF. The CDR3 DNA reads TGTGCCTGGACGCAACTCCAGGGGCAGACTGAAGCTTTCTTT.

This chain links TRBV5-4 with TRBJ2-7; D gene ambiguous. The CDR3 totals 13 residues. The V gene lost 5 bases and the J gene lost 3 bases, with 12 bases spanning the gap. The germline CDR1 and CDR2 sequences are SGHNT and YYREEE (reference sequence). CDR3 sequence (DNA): TGTGCCAGCAGGGCAGAACCCCTCTACGAGCAGTACTTC. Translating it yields CASRAEPLYEQYF. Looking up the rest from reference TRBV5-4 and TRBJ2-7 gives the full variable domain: ETGVTQSPTHLIKTRGQQVTLRCSSQSGHNTVSWYQQALGQGPQFIFQYYREEENGRGNFPPRFSGLQFPNYSSELNVNALELDDSALYLCASRAEPLYEQYFGPGTRLTVT.

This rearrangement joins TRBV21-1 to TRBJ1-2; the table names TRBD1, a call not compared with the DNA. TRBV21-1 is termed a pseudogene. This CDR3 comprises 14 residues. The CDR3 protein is CASRPQGVEYGYTF. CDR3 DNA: TGTGCCAGCAGGCCACAGGGGGTGGAGTATGGCTACACCTTC.

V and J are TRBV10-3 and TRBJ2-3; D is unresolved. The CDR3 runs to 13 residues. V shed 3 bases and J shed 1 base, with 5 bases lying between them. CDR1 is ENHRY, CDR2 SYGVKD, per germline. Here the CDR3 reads CAISDPGTDTQYF. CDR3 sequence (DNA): TGTGCCATCAGTGACCCGGGCACAGATACGCAGTATTTT.